These 13 T cell receptor beta chains originate from one sample sequenced in a study of CD4+ T cells in melanoma (dated by TCRdb to between 2021 and 2024). Library construction relied on the immunoSEQ multiplex PCR assay. Entries here come from immuneACCESS through TCRdb and include only in-frame sequences with V and J called. Some clones fail to appear in such tables; in the studies checked, an unresolved V gene covers under half of the shortfall, and the cause of the remainder is unknown. Within this sample are fewer than 150,000 clones, with around 90% of them counted one time only. The ten largest clones capture more than 1.5% of the sample. The receptors were gathered from a human donor with melanoma.

V and J are TRBV6-4 and TRBJ2-2, with 8 bases fitting TRBD1. Germline CDR1 and CDR2: MRHNA and SNTAGT. This CDR3 comprises 15 residues. The V and J ends lost 7 bases and 5 bases, in that order; junction bases with no gene match: 9. CDR3 coding DNA: TGTGCCAGCAAATCCGATACAGGGGGGACCGGGGAGCTGTTTTTT. Translated, it gives CASKSDTGGTGELFF.

V is TRBV7-2 and J is TRBJ1-1; D uncertain. This CDR3 contains 14 residues. Germline V lookup: CDR1 SGHTA, CDR2 FQGNSA. V was clipped by 0 bases and J by 2 bases, with 7 bases between them. CDR3 loop: CASSLAGSNTEAFF. The CDR3 region has the DNA TGTGCCAGCAGCTTAGCAGGGAGCAACACTGAAGCTTTCTTT.

The chain uses TRBV13 and TRBJ2-5, with D unclear. Trimming left V 5 bases short and J 8 bases short, with 12 bases between. This CDR3 has 12 amino acids. The germline V gene encodes CDR1 PRHDT and CDR2 FYEKMQ (reference sequence). CDR3 sequence reads: CASSLSGQTQYF. CDR3 DNA: TGTGCCAGCAGCCTTAGTGGGCAAACCCAGTACTTC.

In this sample, this clone turned up once. The chain is built from TRBV7-8 and TRBJ2-1; tentative D call: TRBD1 (6 bases). Germline CDR1 and CDR2: SGHVS and FQNEAQ. The CDR3 totals 17 residues. With 4 bases removed from V and 1 base from J, the gap between germline ends came to 17 bases. Here the CDR3 DNA reads TGTGCCAGCAGCTCCAGGGACATTGGGCATTCCTACAATGAGCAGTTCTTC. Its translation is CASSSRDIGHSYNEQFF.

This chain uses TRBV5-1 with TRBJ1-1, with D possibly matching TRBD1 (5 bases). Trimming stripped 4 bases from V and 4 bases from J, with 14 bases between. The CDR3 consists of 14 residues. Germline V lookup: CDR1 SGHRS, CDR2 YFSETQ. CDR3 region: CASSLGPRGTEAFF. The CDR3, as DNA: TGCGCCAGCAGCCTCGGACCGAGGGGCACTGAAGCTTTCTTT.

The chain carries TRBV6-5 and TRBJ2-7; 9 bases match TRBD1. The CDR3 spans 15 residues. The germline V gene has CDR1 MNHEY and CDR2 SVGAGI. J was trimmed by 2 bases and V by 5 bases; bases with no gene match: 7. The DNA of the CDR3 is TGTGCCAGCAGTCCGGGGACAGGGCTACCCTACGAGCAGTACTTC. It translates to CASSPGTGLPYEQYF.

The rearrangement joins TRBV2 to TRBJ1-6; D is unresolved. The germline V gene encodes CDR1 SNHLY and CDR2 FYNNEI. Deletions cut 1 base from V and 11 bases from J, with 12 bases between. The CDR3 covers 14 residues. The CDR3 reads CASSEGRARAPLHF. CDR3 DNA sequence: TGTGCCAGCAGTGAAGGACGGGCGAGGGCACCCCTCCACTTT.

The V and J genes are TRBV7-9 and TRBJ1-4; no firm D call. Trimming shortened V by 0 bases and J by 0 bases, and 5 bases separated the two germline ends. The CDR3 has 15 amino acids. Germline CDR1 and CDR2: SEHNR and FQNEAQ (reference sequence). CDR3 region: CASSLALATNEKLFF. The CDR3 DNA reads as TGTGCCAGCAGCTTAGCGCTTGCAACTAATGAAAAACTGTTTTTT.

The V gene is TRBV5-5, the J gene TRBJ1-1; tentatively, D is TRBD1 (5 bases). Trimming left V 4 bases short and J 7 bases short, with 32 bases between. This CDR3 is 19 amino acids long. The V gene's germline CDR1 is SGHKS and CDR2 YYEKEE (reference sequence). The CDR3 loop is CASSPYLLGSPARGDEAFF. The CDR3 DNA is TGTGCCAGCAGCCCATACCTCCTGGGCAGCCCGGCGAGGGGTGATGAAGCTTTCTTT.

The rearrangement links TRBV30 to TRBJ1-2; D may be TRBD1 (5 bases). The V end lost 2 bases, the J end lost 8 bases, and 15 bases lay between the germline ends. The CDR3 has 13 residues. Germline lookup yields CDR1 GTSNPN and CDR2 SVGIG (reference sequence). DNA for the CDR3: TGTGCCTGGAGTCCCCAGGGTCTCAGCGGCTACACCTTC. Translation gives CAWSPQGLSGYTF.

This chain joins TRBV6-6 and TRBJ2-1; weak D call: TRBD1 (6 bases). Germline V lookup: CDR1 MNHNY, CDR2 SVGAGI (reference sequence). Deletions cut 6 bases from V and 11 bases from J, with 20 bases between. This CDR3 comprises 14 residues. CDR3 protein: CASREKGGWHKQFF. In DNA form, the CDR3 reads TGTGCCAGCAGAGAAAAAGGGGGATGGCATAAGCAGTTCTTC.

The chain employs TRBV7-9 and TRBJ2-7; 9 bases are shared with TRBD1. CDR1 and CDR2 (germline): SEHNR, FQNEAQ (reference sequence). The CDR3 runs to 15 residues. Unmatched junction bases numbered 7, after V lost 5 bases and J lost 2 bases. CDR3 residues: CASSPPDRGPYEQYF. DNA of the CDR3: TGTGCCAGCAGCCCCCCGGACAGGGGACCCTACGAGCAGTACTTC.

This rearrangement joins TRBV2 to TRBJ1-5, with D unclear. With 2 bases removed from V and 6 bases from J, the gap between germline ends came to 11 bases. The CDR3 contains 14 residues. Germline V gene sequence: CDR1 SNHLY, CDR2 FYNNEI. The CDR3 spells CASSESPLPQPQHF. The CDR3 DNA follows: TGTGCCAGCAGTGAAAGTCCCCTGCCTCAGCCCCAGCATTTT.